The sequence of this T cell receptor (beta chain) was determined in a study of identical twins. Study-wide points: Conclusions relied on cross-sectional statistical analysis, not following the same donors.

Comments on this clonotype: What it binds is not known.

The CDR3 loop spans 11 amino acids. Between the trimmed V and J ends, which lost 0 bases and 13 bases, there was a span of 12 bases. Germline loops: CDR1 SQVTM, CDR2 ANQGSEA. TCRdb fed the 5' RACE reads into MiXCR, producing one record per CDR3 protein. The sample consists of over 250,000 distinct CDR3 sequences, 9.5% of them appearing once. These data were also filed under a second study, of yellow fever vaccine responses in identical twins. As that report states: Twins reportedly showed a vaccine T cell response that seemed partly convergent and partly personalized.

Sample: CD8+ T cells sorted from blood. The chain uses TRBV29-1 and TRBJ1-2, with D possibly TRBD1 on 5 matching bases. This clonotype was obtained from a young woman in good health. The CDR3 here is CSVEEPPGGTF. The CDR3 DNA reads as TGCAGCGTTGAAGAGCCCCCGGGGGGCACCTTC.